What follows describes a single T cell receptor (beta chain). Its antigen remains unidentified. The CDR3 runs to 13 residues. Germline V CDR1 and CDR2: LGHNA, YSLEER. Trimming removed 0 bases at V and 8 bases at J, with 8 bases between. The data are from a study of beta chain features in type 1 diabetes. At the level of the study: The samples had about 100,000,000 sorted cells examined in all.

The whole isolated RNA underwent reverse transcription, so sequencing captured expressed TCRB transcripts. The repertoire was sequenced with immunoSEQ multiplex PCR; TCRdb's copy has only in-frame clones and lacks some. The table records some 150,000 clones, roughly 48% of them present only once. Study outcomes and limitations: Relative to healthy donors, patients appeared to have naive, central memory and Treg TCRB repertoires that were more similar. TCRB CDR3 length was moderately but significantly reduced in all four CD4+ subsets of Type 1 diabetes patients.

The sequencing sample was made of Tregs from blood. This rearrangement joins TRBV4-3 to TRBJ1-5, with D unresolved. The clonotype comes from a man aged 18 to 29 in good health. This CDR3 is CASSQDRSEPQHF. CDR3 DNA: TGCGCCAGCAGCCAAGATAGGAGCGAGCCCCAGCATTTT.